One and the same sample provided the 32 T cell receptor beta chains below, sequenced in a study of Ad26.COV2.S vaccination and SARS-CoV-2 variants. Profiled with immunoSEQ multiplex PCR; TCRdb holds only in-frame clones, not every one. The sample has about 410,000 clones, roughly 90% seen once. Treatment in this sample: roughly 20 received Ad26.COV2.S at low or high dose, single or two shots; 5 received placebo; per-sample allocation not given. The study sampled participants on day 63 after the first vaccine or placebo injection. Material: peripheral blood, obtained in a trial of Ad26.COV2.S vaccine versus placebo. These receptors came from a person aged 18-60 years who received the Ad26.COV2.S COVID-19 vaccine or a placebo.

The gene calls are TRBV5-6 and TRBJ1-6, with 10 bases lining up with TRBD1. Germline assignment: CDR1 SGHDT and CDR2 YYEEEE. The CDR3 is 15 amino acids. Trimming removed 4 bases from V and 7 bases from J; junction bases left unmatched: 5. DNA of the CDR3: TGTGCCAGCAGCCCAAGGACAGGGGGAAATTCACCCCTCCACTTT. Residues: CASSPRTGGNSPLHF.

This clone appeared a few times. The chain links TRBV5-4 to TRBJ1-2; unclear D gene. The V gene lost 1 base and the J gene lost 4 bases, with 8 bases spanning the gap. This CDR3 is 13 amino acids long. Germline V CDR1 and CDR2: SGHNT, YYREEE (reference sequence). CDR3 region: CASSLMDGYGYTF. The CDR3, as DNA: TGTGCCAGCAGCTTGATGGATGGCTATGGCTACACCTTC.

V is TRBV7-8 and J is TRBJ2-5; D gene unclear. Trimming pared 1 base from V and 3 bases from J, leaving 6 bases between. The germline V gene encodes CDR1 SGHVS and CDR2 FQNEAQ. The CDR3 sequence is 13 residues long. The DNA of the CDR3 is TGTGCCAGCAGCTTAGAGCGAAAAGAGACCCAGTACTTC. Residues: CASSLERKETQYF.

The CDR3 DNA reads TGTGCCAGCAGCTTAACTCAGCTTCATGAGCAGTTCTTC. Amino acid sequence: CASSLTQLHEQFF. This rearrangement joins TRBV7-2 to TRBJ2-1; no firm D call. The CDR3 totals 13 residues. Germline-derived CDR1 and CDR2 are SGHTA and FQGNSA. Trimming left V 2 bases short and J 8 bases short, with 10 bases between.

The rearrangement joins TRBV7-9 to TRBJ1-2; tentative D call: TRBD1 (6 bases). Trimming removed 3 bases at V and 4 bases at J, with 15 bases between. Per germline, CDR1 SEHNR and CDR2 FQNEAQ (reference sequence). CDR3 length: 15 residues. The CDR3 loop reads CASSFNTGHSYGYTF. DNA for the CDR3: TGTGCCAGCAGCTTTAATACAGGGCACAGCTATGGCTACACCTTC.

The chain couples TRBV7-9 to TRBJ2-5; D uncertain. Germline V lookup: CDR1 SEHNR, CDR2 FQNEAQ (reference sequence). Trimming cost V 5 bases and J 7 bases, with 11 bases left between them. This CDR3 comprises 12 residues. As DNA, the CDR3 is TGTGCCAGCAGCCAGACTCTTAGGACCCAGTACTTC. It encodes CASSQTLRTQYF. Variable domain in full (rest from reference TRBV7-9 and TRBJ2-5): DTGVSQNPRHKITKRGQNVTFRCDPISEHNRLYWYRQTLGQGPEFLTYFQNEAQLEKSRLLSDRFSAERPKGSFSTLEIQRTEQGDSAMYLCASSQTLRTQYFGPGTRLLVL.

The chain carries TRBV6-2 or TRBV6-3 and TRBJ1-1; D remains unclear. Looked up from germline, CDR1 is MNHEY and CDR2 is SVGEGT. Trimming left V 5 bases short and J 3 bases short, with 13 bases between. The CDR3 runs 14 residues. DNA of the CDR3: TGTGCCAGCAGTAGAGGGATCGAGCACACTGAAGCTTTCTTT. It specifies CASSRGIEHTEAFF.

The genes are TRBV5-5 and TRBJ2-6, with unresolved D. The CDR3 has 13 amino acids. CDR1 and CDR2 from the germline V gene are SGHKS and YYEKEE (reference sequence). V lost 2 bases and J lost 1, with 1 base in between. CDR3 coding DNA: TGTGCCAGCAGCTTTTCTGGGGCCAACGTCCTGACTTTC. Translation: CASSFSGANVLTF.

CDR3 DNA: TGTGCCAGCAGCCGTAGACAGGGGGCCGTCAGCGGGCAGTTCTTC. Translation: CASSRRQGAVSGQFF. The rearrangement links TRBV14 to TRBJ2-1, with 10 nucleotides matching TRBD1. Germline V lookup: CDR1 SGHDN, CDR2 FVKESK. The CDR3 consists of 15 residues. V shed 4 bases and J 12 bases; nucleotides not matched to a gene: 12.

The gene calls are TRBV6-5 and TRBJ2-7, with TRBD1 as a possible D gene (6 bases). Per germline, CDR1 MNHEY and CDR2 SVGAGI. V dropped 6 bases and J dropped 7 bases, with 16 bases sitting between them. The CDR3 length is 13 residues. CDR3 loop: CASRPPGAREQYF. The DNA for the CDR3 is TGTGCCAGCAGGCCACCAGGGGCCAGGGAGCAGTACTTC.

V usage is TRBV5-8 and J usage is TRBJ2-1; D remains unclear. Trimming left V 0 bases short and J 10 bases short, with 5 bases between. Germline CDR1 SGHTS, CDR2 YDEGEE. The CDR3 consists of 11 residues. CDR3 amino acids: CASSLAQEQFF. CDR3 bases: TGTGCCAGCAGCTTGGCGCAAGAGCAGTTCTTC.

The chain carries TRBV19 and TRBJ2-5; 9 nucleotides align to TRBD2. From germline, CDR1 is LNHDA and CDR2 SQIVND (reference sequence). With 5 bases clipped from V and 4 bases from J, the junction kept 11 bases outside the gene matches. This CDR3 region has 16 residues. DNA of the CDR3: TGTGCCAGTAGTGAGGAGGGTAGCGGGAGTGGAGAGACCCAGTACTTC. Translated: CASSEEGSGSGETQYF.

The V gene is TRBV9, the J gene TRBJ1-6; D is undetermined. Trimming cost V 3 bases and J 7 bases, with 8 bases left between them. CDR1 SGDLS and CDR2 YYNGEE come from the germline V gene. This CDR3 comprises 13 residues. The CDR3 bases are TGTGCCAGCAGCGGATCGGGGAATTCACCCCTCCACTTT. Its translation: CASSGSGNSPLHF. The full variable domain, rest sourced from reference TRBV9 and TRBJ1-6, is DSGVTQTPKHLITATGQRVTLRCSPRSGDLSVYWYQQSLDQGLQFLIQYYNGEERAKGNILERFSAQQFPDLHSELNLSSLELGDSALYFCASSGSGNSPLHFGNGTRLTVT.

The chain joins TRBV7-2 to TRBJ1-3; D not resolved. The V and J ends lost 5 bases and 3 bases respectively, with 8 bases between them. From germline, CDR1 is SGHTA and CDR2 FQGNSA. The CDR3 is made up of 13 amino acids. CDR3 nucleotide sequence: TGTGCCAGCAGCGGGAGTAGTGGAAACACCATATATTTT. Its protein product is CASSGSSGNTIYF.

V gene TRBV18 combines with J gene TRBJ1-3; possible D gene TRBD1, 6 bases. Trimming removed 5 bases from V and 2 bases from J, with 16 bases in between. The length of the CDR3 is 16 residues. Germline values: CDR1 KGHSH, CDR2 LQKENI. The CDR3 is CASSSNRDLAGNTIYF. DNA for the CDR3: TGTGCCAGCTCATCAAACAGGGACCTGGCTGGAAACACCATATATTTT. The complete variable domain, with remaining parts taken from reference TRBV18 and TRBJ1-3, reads NAGVMQNPRHLVRRRGQEARLRCSPMKGHSHVYWYRQLPEEGLKFMVYLQKENIIDESGMPKERFSAEFPKEGPSILRIQQVVRGDSAAYFCASSSNRDLAGNTIYFGEGSWLTVV.

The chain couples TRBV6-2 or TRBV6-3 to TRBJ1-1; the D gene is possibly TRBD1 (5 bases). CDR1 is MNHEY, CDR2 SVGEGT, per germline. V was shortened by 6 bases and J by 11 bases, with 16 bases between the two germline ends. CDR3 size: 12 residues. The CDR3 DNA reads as TGTGCCAGCAGGCCTACGACGGGGCGTGCTTTCTTT. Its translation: CASRPTTGRAFF.

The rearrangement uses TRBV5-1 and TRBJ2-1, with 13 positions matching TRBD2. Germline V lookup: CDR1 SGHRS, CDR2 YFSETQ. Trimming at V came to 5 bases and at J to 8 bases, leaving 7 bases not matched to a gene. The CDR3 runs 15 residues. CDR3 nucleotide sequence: TGCGCCAGCAGGCGACTAGCGGGAGGTGACGATGAGCAGTTCTTC. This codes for CASRRLAGGDDEQFF.

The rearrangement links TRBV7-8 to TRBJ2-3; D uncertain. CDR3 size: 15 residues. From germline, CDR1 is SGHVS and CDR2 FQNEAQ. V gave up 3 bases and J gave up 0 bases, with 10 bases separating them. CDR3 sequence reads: CASSFPGSSTDTQYF. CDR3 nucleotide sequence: TGTGCCAGCAGCTTTCCCGGCTCTAGCACAGATACGCAGTATTTT.

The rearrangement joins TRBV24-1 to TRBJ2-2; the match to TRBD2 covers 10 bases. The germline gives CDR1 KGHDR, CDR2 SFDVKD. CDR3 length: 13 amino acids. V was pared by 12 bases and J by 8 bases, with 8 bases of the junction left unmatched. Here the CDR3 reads CASTSGTMGELFF. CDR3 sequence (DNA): TGTGCCTCTACTAGCGGGACTATGGGGGAGCTGTTTTTT.

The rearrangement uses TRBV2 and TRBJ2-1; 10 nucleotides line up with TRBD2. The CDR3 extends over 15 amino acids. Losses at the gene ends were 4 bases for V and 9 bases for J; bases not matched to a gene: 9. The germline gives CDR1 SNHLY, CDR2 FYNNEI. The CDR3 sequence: CASSAGLAGVGEQFF. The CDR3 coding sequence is TGTGCCAGCAGTGCTGGGCTAGCGGGAGTGGGTGAGCAGTTCTTC.

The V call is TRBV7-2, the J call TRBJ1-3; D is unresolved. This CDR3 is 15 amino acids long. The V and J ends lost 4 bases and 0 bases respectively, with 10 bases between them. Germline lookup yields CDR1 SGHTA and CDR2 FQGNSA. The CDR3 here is CASSSSPVSGNTIYF. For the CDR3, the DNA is TGTGCCAGCAGCTCATCCCCAGTCTCTGGAAACACCATATATTTT. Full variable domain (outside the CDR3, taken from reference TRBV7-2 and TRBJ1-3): GAGVSQSPSNKVTEKGKDVELRCDPISGHTALYWYRQSLGQGLEFLIYFQGNSAPDKSGLPSDRFSAERTGGSVSTLTIQRTQQEDSAVYLCASSSSPVSGNTIYFGEGSWLTVV.

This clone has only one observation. The CDR3 coding sequence is TGTGCCAGCAGTGAACAACCCGCGGGCACTGAAGCTTTCTTT. Encoded protein: CASSEQPAGTEAFF. The chain uses TRBV6-1 and TRBJ1-1, with D uncertain. Trimming removed 2 bases from V and 4 bases from J, with 11 bases in between. In germline, CDR1 is MNHNS, CDR2 SASEGT. This CDR3 spans 14 amino acids.

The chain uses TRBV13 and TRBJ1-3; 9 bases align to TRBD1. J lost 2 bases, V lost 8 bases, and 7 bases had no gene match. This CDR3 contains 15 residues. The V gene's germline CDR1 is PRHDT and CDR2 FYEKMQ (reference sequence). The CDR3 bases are TGTGCCAGCGGAAAACAGGGGGCAGCTGGAAACACCATATATTTT. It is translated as CASGKQGAAGNTIYF.

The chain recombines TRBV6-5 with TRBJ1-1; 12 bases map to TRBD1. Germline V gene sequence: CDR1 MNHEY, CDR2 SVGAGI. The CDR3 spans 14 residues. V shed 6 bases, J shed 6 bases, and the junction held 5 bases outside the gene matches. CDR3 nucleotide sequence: TGTGCCAGCAGACCGGGACAGGGGGCGGCTGAAGCTTTCTTT. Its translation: CASRPGQGAAEAFF.

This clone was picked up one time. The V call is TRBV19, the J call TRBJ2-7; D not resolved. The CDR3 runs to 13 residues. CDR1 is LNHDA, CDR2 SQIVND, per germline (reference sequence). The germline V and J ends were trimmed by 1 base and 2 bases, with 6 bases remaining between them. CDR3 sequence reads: CASSIGVPYEQYF. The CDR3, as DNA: TGTGCCAGTAGTATAGGCGTTCCCTACGAGCAGTACTTC.

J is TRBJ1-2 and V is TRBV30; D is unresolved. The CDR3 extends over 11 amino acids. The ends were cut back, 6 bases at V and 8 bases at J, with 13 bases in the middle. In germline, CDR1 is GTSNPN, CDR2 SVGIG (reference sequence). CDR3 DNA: TGTGCCTGTCGTCGTTTAGTGGGCTACACCTTC. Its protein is CACRRLVGYTF.

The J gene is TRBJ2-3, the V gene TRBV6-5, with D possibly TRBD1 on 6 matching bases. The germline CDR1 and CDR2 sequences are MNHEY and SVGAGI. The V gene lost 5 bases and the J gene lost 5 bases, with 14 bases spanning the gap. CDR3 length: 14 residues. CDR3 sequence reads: CASSTGDNRDTQYF. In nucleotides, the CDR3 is TGTGCCAGCAGTACCGGGGACAATCGAGATACGCAGTATTTT.

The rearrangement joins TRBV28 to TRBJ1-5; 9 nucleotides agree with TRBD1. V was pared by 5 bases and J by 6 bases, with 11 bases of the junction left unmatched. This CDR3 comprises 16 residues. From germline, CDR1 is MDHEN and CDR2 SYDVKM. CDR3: CASSPRDRARAQPQHF. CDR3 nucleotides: TGTGCCAGCAGTCCCCGGGACAGGGCCAGGGCTCAGCCCCAGCATTTT.

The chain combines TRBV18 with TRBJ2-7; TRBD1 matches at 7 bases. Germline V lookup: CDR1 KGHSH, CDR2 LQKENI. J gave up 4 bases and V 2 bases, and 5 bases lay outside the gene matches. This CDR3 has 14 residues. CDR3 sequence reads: CASSPGTASYEQYF. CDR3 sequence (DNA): TGTGCCAGCTCACCAGGGACAGCGAGTTACGAGCAGTACTTC.

The CDR3 region has the DNA TGCAGTGCTAGTAACAGTAACTATGGCTACACCTTC. Translated, it gives CSASNSNYGYTF. The chain carries TRBV20-1 and TRBJ1-2; no clear D. Germline V gene lookup returns CDR1 DFQATT and CDR2 SNEGSKA (reference sequence). The CDR3 contains 12 residues. Trimming stripped 3 bases from V and 1 base from J, with 6 bases between.

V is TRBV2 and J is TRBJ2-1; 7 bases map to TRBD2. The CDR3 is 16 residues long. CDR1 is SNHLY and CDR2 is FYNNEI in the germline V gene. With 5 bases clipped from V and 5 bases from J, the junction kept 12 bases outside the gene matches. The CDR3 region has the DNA TGTGCCAGCAGTAAAGAGAGCGGGATTCAGCACAATGAGCAGTTCTTC. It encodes CASSKESGIQHNEQFF.

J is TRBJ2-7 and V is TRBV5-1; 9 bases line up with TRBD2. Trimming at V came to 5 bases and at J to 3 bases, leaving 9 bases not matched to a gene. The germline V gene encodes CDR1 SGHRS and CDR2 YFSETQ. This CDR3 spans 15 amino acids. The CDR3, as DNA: TGCGCCAGCAGATCCTTAGCGGGAGAGAACTACGAGCAGTACTTC. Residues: CASRSLAGENYEQYF.